This is a list of T cell receptor beta chains from one sample in a study of T cells in Graves' hyperthyroidism and ophthalmopathy. Each CDR3 protein gets one entry after TCRdb re-called the multiplex PCR reads with MiXCR. In the table there are 500,000 to 750,000 distinct CDR3 sequences, approximately 15% of which are singletons. Source material: blood. These receptors originate from a woman under 30 with Graves' ophthalmopathy. The CDR3 runs from the conserved cysteine through the conserved F or W. Fields, in order: J gene, D gene, clone size, V gene, CDR3 protein, CDR3 DNA. D genes are given only for firm matches. Size is stated for part of the rows, as once, few or many counts, or as a class when the clone is expanded.

j_call: TRBJ1-2; d_call: TRBD1; clone_size: -; v_call: TRBV5-4; cdr3_aa: CASSPGGARYGYTF; cdr3_nt: TGTGCCAGCAGCCCAGGGGGCGCTAGATATGGCTACACCTTC
j_call: TRBJ2-4; d_call: TRBD1; clone_size: -; v_call: TRBV7-3; cdr3_aa: CASSLNPTGWENIQYF; cdr3_nt: TGTGCCAGCAGCTTAAACCCGACAGGGTGGGAAAACATTCAGTACTTC
j_call: TRBJ2-7; d_call: TRBD1; clone_size: -; v_call: TRBV28; cdr3_aa: CASSPGQGAEGNEQYF; cdr3_nt: TGTGCCAGCAGTCCCGGACAGGGGGCGGAAGGCAACGAGCAGTACTTC
j_call: TRBJ1-2; d_call: -; clone_size: many; v_call: TRBV7-6; cdr3_aa: CASRQEGGYTF; cdr3_nt: TGTGCCAGCAGACAGGAGGGTGGCTACACCTTC
j_call: TRBJ1-6; d_call: TRBD1; clone_size: many; v_call: TRBV27; cdr3_aa: CASRFDRGANSPLHF; cdr3_nt: TGTGCCAGCAGATTCGACAGGGGAGCTAATTCACCCCTCCACTTT
j_call: TRBJ2-5; d_call: TRBD1; clone_size: few; v_call: TRBV19; cdr3_aa: CASSPGDRDMKTQYF; cdr3_nt: TGTGCCAGTAGTCCTGGGGACAGGGACATGAAGACCCAGTACTTC
j_call: TRBJ2-7; d_call: -; clone_size: few; v_call: TRBV7-9; cdr3_aa: CASSKNYEQYF; cdr3_nt: TGTGCCAGCAGCAAGAATTACGAGCAGTACTTC
j_call: TRBJ2-2; d_call: -; clone_size: few; v_call: TRBV6-4; cdr3_aa: CASSDSGRVGTGELFF; cdr3_nt: TGTGCCAGCAGTGACTCGGGAAGGGTCGGCACCGGAGAGCTGTTTTTT
j_call: TRBJ1-5; d_call: -; clone_size: many; v_call: TRBV2; cdr3_aa: CASSGKAGTRLNQPQHF; cdr3_nt: TGTGCCAGCAGTGGAAAAGCCGGGACAAGACTCAATCAGCCCCAGCATTTT
j_call: TRBJ2-5; d_call: -; clone_size: many; v_call: TRBV2; cdr3_aa: CASSVLETQYF; cdr3_nt: TGTGCCAGCAGTGTACTGGAGACCCAGTACTTC
j_call: TRBJ2-1; d_call: TRBD2; clone_size: many; v_call: TRBV2; cdr3_aa: CASTRLAGVSDEQFF; cdr3_nt: TGTGCCAGCACAAGGCTAGCGGGAGTTTCAGATGAGCAGTTCTTC
j_call: TRBJ1-2; d_call: TRBD1; clone_size: many; v_call: TRBV27; cdr3_aa: CASSLVGETGNYGYTF; cdr3_nt: TGTGCCAGCAGTTTGGTGGGGGAGACAGGGAACTATGGCTACACCTTC
j_call: TRBJ1-1; d_call: -; clone_size: many; v_call: TRBV30; cdr3_aa: CAWTLQGGTEAFF; cdr3_nt: TGTGCCTGGACCTTACAGGGTGGCACTGAAGCTTTCTTT
j_call: TRBJ2-7; d_call: -; clone_size: many; v_call: TRBV30; cdr3_aa: CAWSGTYEQYF; cdr3_nt: TGTGCCTGGAGTGGAACCTACGAGCAGTACTTC
j_call: TRBJ2-1; d_call: TRBD2; clone_size: many; v_call: TRBV6-1; cdr3_aa: CASSEGGGWDNGNNEQFF; cdr3_nt: TGTGCCAGCAGTGAAGGCGGGGGGTGGGACAATGGAAACAATGAGCAGTTCTTC
j_call: TRBJ2-3; d_call: -; clone_size: -; v_call: TRBV4-2; cdr3_aa: CASSQGAKTGDTQYF; cdr3_nt: TGTGCCAGCAGCCAAGGGGCAAAAACAGGAGATACGCAGTATTTT
j_call: TRBJ2-3; d_call: TRBD2; clone_size: few; v_call: TRBV20-1; cdr3_aa: CSASERGTDAQYF; cdr3_nt: TGCAGTGCTAGCGAGCGGGGCACAGATGCGCAGTATTTT
j_call: TRBJ1-4; d_call: -; clone_size: -; v_call: TRBV5-8; cdr3_aa: CASTVEVSWNEKLFF; cdr3_nt: TGTGCCAGCACCGTGGAGGTGTCGTGGAATGAAAAACTGTTTTTT
j_call: TRBJ2-3; d_call: TRBD2; clone_size: -; v_call: TRBV11-2; cdr3_aa: CASSSPPAGGPTDTQYF; cdr3_nt: TGTGCCAGCAGCTCACCACCAGCGGGAGGGCCGACAGATACGCAGTATTTT
j_call: TRBJ2-2; d_call: TRBD2; clone_size: -; v_call: TRBV11-2; cdr3_aa: CASSYPRGGPAGELFF; cdr3_nt: TGTGCCAGCAGCTACCCTCGCGGGGGGCCGGCCGGGGAGCTGTTTTTT
j_call: TRBJ1-5; d_call: -; clone_size: few; v_call: TRBV24-1; cdr3_aa: CATKAGVGQPQHF; cdr3_nt: TGTGCCACCAAAGCAGGGGTCGGTCAGCCCCAGCATTTT
j_call: TRBJ1-2; d_call: -; clone_size: many; v_call: TRBV15; cdr3_aa: CATSLAHGRDGYTF; cdr3_nt: TGTGCCACCAGCCTTGCTCACGGTAGAGATGGCTACACCTTC
j_call: TRBJ2-4; d_call: TRBD2; clone_size: many; v_call: TRBV6-2/TRBV6-3; cdr3_aa: CASRPRFGPAGVWGKNIQYF; cdr3_nt: TGTGCCAGCAGACCCCGGTTCGGTCCGGCGGGAGTTTGGGGGAAAAACATTCAGTACTTC
j_call: TRBJ1-5; d_call: -; clone_size: few; v_call: TRBV18; cdr3_aa: CASSPRAGGKDQPQHF; cdr3_nt: TGTGCCAGCTCACCACGCGCTGGGGGGAAGGATCAGCCCCAGCATTTT
j_call: TRBJ1-1; d_call: -; clone_size: many; v_call: TRBV30; cdr3_aa: CAWSAQGVSEAFF; cdr3_nt: TGTGCCTGGAGTGCGCAGGGAGTTTCTGAAGCTTTCTTT
j_call: TRBJ2-7; d_call: -; clone_size: many; v_call: TRBV7-2; cdr3_aa: CASSPGLGGYEQYF; cdr3_nt: TGTGCCAGCAGCCCTGGACTAGGGGGCTACGAGCAGTACTTC
j_call: TRBJ2-2; d_call: TRBD2; clone_size: -; v_call: TRBV24-1; cdr3_aa: CATSDVGGGTGELFF; cdr3_nt: TGTGCCACCAGTGATGTAGGCGGGGGGACCGGGGAGCTGTTTTTT
j_call: TRBJ1-6; d_call: -; clone_size: many; v_call: TRBV13; cdr3_aa: CASSPWYTRTNSPLHF; cdr3_nt: TGTGCCAGCAGCCCCTGGTATACCAGGACCAATTCACCCCTCCACTTT
j_call: TRBJ2-2; d_call: TRBD2; clone_size: few; v_call: TRBV6-1; cdr3_aa: CATSGRLNTGELFF; cdr3_nt: TGTGCCACTAGCGGGCGGCTGAACACCGGGGAGCTGTTTTTT
j_call: TRBJ2-3; d_call: -; clone_size: many; v_call: TRBV27; cdr3_aa: CASSPLDRTDTQYF; cdr3_nt: TGTGCCAGCAGTCCACTCGACCGCACAGATACGCAGTATTTT
j_call: TRBJ1-2; d_call: -; clone_size: -; v_call: TRBV20-1; cdr3_aa: CSARDIKAALYGYTF; cdr3_nt: TGCAGTGCTAGAGATATCAAAGCGGCCCTCTATGGCTACACCTTC
j_call: TRBJ1-2; d_call: -; clone_size: many; v_call: TRBV2; cdr3_aa: CASSLHNRDYGYTF; cdr3_nt: TGTGCCAGCAGCTTACATAATAGGGACTATGGCTACACCTTC
j_call: TRBJ1-2; d_call: -; clone_size: few; v_call: TRBV6-5; cdr3_aa: CASSYGGYYGYTF; cdr3_nt: TGTGCCAGCAGTTACGGGGGCTACTATGGCTACACCTTC
j_call: TRBJ1-5; d_call: -; clone_size: many; v_call: TRBV7-8; cdr3_aa: CASSFGFNQPQHF; cdr3_nt: TGTGCCAGCAGCTTCGGTTTCAATCAGCCCCAGCATTTT
j_call: TRBJ2-3; d_call: TRBD2; clone_size: many; v_call: TRBV27; cdr3_aa: CASSTIILSGLADTDTQYF; cdr3_nt: TGTGCCAGCAGTACTATTATACTCTCGGGACTAGCGGACACAGATACGCAGTATTTT
j_call: TRBJ2-7; d_call: TRBD2; clone_size: many; v_call: TRBV2; cdr3_aa: CASSPGLAGPSYEQYF; cdr3_nt: TGTGCCAGCAGCCCCGGACTAGCGGGACCCTCCTACGAGCAGTACTTC
j_call: TRBJ2-3; d_call: -; clone_size: many; v_call: TRBV20-1; cdr3_aa: CSAPDQANTDTQYF; cdr3_nt: TGCAGTGCACCTGACCAAGCTAACACAGATACGCAGTATTTT
j_call: TRBJ2-1; d_call: -; clone_size: many; v_call: TRBV7-9; cdr3_aa: CASSFGRGGDNEQFF; cdr3_nt: TGTGCCAGCAGCTTCGGCCGGGGAGGCGACAATGAGCAGTTCTTC
j_call: TRBJ1-6; d_call: -; clone_size: -; v_call: TRBV12-3/TRBV12-4; cdr3_aa: CASSPIVASPLHF; cdr3_nt: TGTGCCAGCAGTCCAATCGTTGCTTCACCCCTCCACTTT
j_call: TRBJ1-2; d_call: TRBD1; clone_size: -; v_call: TRBV2; cdr3_aa: CASSDGTGLYGYTF; cdr3_nt: TGTGCCAGCAGTGACGGGACAGGACTATATGGCTACACCTTC
j_call: TRBJ2-3; d_call: TRBD1; clone_size: few; v_call: TRBV20-1; cdr3_aa: CSARDLGSVTGSTDTQYF; cdr3_nt: TGCAGTGCTAGAGATTTAGGTTCAGTGACAGGGAGCACAGATACGCAGTATTTT
j_call: TRBJ2-2; d_call: -; clone_size: many; v_call: TRBV12-3/TRBV12-4; cdr3_aa: CASSFSRVRAGRTGELFF; cdr3_nt: TGTGCCAGCAGTTTTTCGCGGGTGAGGGCAGGGCGCACCGGGGAGCTGTTTTTT
j_call: TRBJ2-1; d_call: TRBD1; clone_size: -; v_call: TRBV28; cdr3_aa: CASRSSGQGAYEQFF; cdr3_nt: TGTGCCAGCAGGTCTTCGGGACAGGGGGCTTACGAGCAGTTCTTC
j_call: TRBJ2-7; d_call: -; clone_size: many; v_call: TRBV5-1; cdr3_aa: CASSPGRGDSYEQYF; cdr3_nt: TGCGCCAGCAGCCCGGGCAGGGGGGACTCCTACGAGCAGTACTTC
j_call: TRBJ2-7; d_call: -; clone_size: -; v_call: TRBV29-1; cdr3_aa: CSKSVMYEQYF; cdr3_nt: TGCAGCAAATCCGTAATGTACGAGCAGTACTTC
j_call: TRBJ2-7; d_call: -; clone_size: many; v_call: TRBV6-2/TRBV6-3; cdr3_aa: CASSYSLGGHYEQYF; cdr3_nt: TGTGCCAGCAGTTACTCCCTTGGGGGCCACTACGAGCAGTACTTC
j_call: TRBJ2-1; d_call: -; clone_size: -; v_call: TRBV7-3; cdr3_aa: CASSSPGLHNEQFF; cdr3_nt: TGTGCCAGCAGCTCCCCGGGACTTCACAATGAGCAGTTCTTC
j_call: TRBJ2-1; d_call: -; clone_size: many; v_call: TRBV3-1; cdr3_aa: CASSQGAPGSSYNEQFF; cdr3_nt: TGTGCCAGCAGCCAAGGGGCCCCGGGAAGCTCCTACAATGAGCAGTTCTTC
j_call: TRBJ2-5; d_call: TRBD1; clone_size: many; v_call: TRBV7-9; cdr3_aa: CASSLRQGETQYF; cdr3_nt: TGTGCCAGCAGTTTACGACAGGGAGAGACCCAGTACTTC
j_call: TRBJ2-2; d_call: -; clone_size: -; v_call: TRBV15; cdr3_aa: CATSKPRDTGELFF; cdr3_nt: TGTGCCACCAGCAAGCCTAGGGACACCGGGGAGCTGTTTTTT
j_call: TRBJ2-5; d_call: -; clone_size: -; v_call: TRBV5-6; cdr3_aa: CASSLGATATYF; cdr3_nt: TGTGCCAGCAGCTTGGGGGCGACAGCAACCTACTTC
j_call: TRBJ2-5; d_call: TRBD2; clone_size: many; v_call: TRBV28; cdr3_aa: CAISPGLAVQETQYF; cdr3_nt: TGTGCCATCTCACCGGGACTAGCGGTGCAAGAGACCCAGTACTTC
j_call: TRBJ1-1; d_call: -; clone_size: few; v_call: TRBV4-1; cdr3_aa: CASSLSDTGGTEAFF; cdr3_nt: TGCGCCAGCAGCCTCTCCGACACCGGGGGCACTGAAGCTTTCTTT